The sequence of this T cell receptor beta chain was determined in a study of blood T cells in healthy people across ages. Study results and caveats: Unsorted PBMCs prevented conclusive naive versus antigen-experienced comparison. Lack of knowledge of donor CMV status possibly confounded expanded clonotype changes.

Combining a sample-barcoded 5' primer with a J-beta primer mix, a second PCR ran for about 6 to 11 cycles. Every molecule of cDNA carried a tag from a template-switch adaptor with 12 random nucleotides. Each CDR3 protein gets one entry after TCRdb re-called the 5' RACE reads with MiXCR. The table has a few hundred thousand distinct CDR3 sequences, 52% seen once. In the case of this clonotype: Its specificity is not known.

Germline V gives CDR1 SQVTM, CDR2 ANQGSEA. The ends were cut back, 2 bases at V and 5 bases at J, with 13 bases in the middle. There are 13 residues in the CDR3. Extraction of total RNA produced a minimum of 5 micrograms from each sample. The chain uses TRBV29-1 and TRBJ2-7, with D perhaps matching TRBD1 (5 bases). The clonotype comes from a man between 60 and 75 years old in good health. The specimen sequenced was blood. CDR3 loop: CSVEIQGSDEQYF. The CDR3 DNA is TGCAGCGTTGAAATTCAGGGTTCTGACGAGCAGTACTTC.